This T cell receptor beta chain is drawn from a study of T cells after yellow fever vaccination. Regarding the study as a whole: Subsequent to the booster, the majority of primary-vaccination clones reappeared (around 96% CD4, 88% CD8). Relatively few clonotypes were ones that appeared in both CD4 and CD8 compartments.

TCRdb re-derived calls from the 5' RACE reads in MiXCR, one entry per CDR3 protein. The table records 100,000 to 150,000 distinct CDR3 sequences, about 8.4% of them present only once. Trimming left V 3 bases short and J 4 bases short, with 9 bases between. This CDR3 is built from 13 residues. From germline, CDR1 is MNHEY and CDR2 SMNVEV (reference sequence). In this sample, this clonotype turned up a few times. Its antigen is unknown. The sequence came from a young man who received the YFV17D yellow fever vaccine. The sample was CD8+ T cells sorted from PBMCs, taken on the day of the yellow fever booster vaccination. The chain is built from TRBV27 and TRBJ1-2, with D perhaps TRBD1 (6 bases). The CDR3 DNA reads as TGTGCCAGCAGTTTCGTAGGGGGCTATGGCTACACCTTC. Protein product: CASSFVGGYGYTF.